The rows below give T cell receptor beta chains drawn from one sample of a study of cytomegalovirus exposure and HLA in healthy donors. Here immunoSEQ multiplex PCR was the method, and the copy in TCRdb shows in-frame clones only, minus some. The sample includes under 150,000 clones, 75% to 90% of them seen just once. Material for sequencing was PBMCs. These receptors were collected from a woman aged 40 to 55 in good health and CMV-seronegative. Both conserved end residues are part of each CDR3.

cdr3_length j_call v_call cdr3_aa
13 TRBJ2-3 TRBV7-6 CASSLGPADTQYF
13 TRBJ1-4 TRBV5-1 CASSPIGNEKLFF
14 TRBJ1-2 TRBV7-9 CASSRTGGGYGYTF
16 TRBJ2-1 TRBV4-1 CASSQMNLISYNEQFF
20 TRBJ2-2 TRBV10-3 CAISPGVGRGHRPNTGELFF
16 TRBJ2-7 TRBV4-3 CASSQYRDIRGGEQYF
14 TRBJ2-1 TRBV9 CASSVVEGYNEQFF
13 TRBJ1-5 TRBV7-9 CASSSGGLQPQHF
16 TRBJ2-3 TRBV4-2 CASSLGLAEGTDTQYF
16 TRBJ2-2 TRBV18 CASSPDTSRYTGELFF
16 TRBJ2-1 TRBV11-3 CASSLQRTNFYNEQFF
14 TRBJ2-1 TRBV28 CASQSGTGAPEQFF
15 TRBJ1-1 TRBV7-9 CASSFSNRGLSEAFF
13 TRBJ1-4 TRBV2 CASSPLGVAKLFF
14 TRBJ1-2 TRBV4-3 CASSQVSDSGSYTF
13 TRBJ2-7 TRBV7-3 CASSPPGTYEQYF
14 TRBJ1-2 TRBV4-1 CASSQVGTASGYTF
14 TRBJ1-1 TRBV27 CASGGGLMNTEAFF
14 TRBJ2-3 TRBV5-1 CASSWGQGTDTQYF
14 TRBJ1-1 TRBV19 CASSVGQRNTEAFF
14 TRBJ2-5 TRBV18 CASCRQGLGETQYF
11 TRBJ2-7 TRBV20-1 CSARSSAEQYF
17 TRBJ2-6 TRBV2 CASSGQGKPFGANVLTF
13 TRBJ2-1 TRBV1 CTSSQETYNEQFF
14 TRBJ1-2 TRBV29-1 CSVGGTGYVVGYTF
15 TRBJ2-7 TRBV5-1 CASSSDGGLGYEQYF
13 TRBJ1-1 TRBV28 CASSKGVFTEAFF
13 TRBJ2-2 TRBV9 CASSVQNTGELFF
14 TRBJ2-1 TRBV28 CASSPAGGRDEQFF
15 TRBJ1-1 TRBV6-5 CASSPGTGHETEAFF
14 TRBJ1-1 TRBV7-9 CASRDLQMNTEAFF
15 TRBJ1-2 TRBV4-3 CASSPPTRGNYGYTF
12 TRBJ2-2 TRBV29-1 CSGSRPTGELFF
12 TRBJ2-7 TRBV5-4 CASSSTAGEQYF
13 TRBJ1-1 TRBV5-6 CASSLPPGTEAFF
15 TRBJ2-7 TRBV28 CASSPPGQGAYEQYF
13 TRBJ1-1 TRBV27 CASRRRDRGEAFF
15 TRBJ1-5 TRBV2 CASTRGDGYNQPQHF
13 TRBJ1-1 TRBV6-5 CASSTGLNTEAFF
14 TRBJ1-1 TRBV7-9 CASIGLNMNTEAFF